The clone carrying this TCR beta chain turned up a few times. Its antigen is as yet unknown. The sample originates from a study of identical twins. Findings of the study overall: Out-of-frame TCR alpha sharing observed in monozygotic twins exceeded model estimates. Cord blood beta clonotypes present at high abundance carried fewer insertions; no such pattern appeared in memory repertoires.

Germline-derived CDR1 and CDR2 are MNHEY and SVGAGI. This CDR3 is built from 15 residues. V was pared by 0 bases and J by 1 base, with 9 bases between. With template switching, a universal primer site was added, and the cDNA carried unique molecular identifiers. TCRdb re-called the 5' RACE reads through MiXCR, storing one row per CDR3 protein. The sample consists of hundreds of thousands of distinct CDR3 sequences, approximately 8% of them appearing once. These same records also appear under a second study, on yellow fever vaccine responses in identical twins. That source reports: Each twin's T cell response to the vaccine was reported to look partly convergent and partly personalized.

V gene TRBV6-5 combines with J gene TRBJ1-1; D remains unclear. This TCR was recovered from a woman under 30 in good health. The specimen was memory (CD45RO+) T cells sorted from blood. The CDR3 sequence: CASSYSYSGNTEAFF. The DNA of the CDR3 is TGTGCCAGCAGTTACTCTTATTCAGGGAACACTGAAGCTTTCTTT.